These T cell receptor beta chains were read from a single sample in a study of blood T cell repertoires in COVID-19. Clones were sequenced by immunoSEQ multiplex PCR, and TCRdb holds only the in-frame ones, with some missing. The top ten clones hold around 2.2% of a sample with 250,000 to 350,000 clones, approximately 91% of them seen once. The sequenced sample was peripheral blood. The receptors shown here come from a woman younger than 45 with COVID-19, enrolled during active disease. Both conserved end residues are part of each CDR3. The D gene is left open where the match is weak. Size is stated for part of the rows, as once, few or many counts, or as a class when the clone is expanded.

cdr3_nt: TGTGCCAGCAGCATACTAGCGGGAGTCTACAATGAGCAGTTCTTC
cdr3_aa: CASSILAGVYNEQFF
v_call: TRBV27
d_call: TRBD2
clone_size: -
j_call: TRBJ2-1

cdr3_nt: TGCGCCAGCAGCGTCAACCACAGGGATTTTTATGGCTACACCTTC
cdr3_aa: CASSVNHRDFYGYTF
v_call: TRBV5-1
d_call: -
clone_size: once
j_call: TRBJ1-2

cdr3_nt: TGTGCCAGCAGCCCGAGGGGGACACCTACCACCACGCAGTATTTT
cdr3_aa: CASSPRGTPTTTQYF
v_call: TRBV5-8
d_call: -
clone_size: -
j_call: TRBJ2-3

cdr3_nt: TGTGCCAGTAGTATACCCGAGACTAGTATTAAAAATGAGCAGTTCTTC
cdr3_aa: CASSIPETSIKNEQFF
v_call: TRBV19
d_call: -
clone_size: -
j_call: TRBJ2-1

cdr3_nt: TGTGCCAGCAGCTTCGGGTTCAGTGGAAACACCATATATTTT
cdr3_aa: CASSFGFSGNTIYF
v_call: TRBV5-8
d_call: -
clone_size: once
j_call: TRBJ1-3

cdr3_nt: TGTGCCAGCAGCGCGGTGGGTACAGGGATTGGATATGACTATGGCTACACCTTC
cdr3_aa: CASSAVGTGIGYDYGYTF
v_call: TRBV5-5
d_call: -
clone_size: -
j_call: TRBJ1-2

cdr3_nt: TGCGCCAGCAGCTTGGGGTCGGAGACAGTTCGGCTTGGAAACACCATATATTTT
cdr3_aa: CASSLGSETVRLGNTIYF
v_call: TRBV5-1
d_call: -
clone_size: once
j_call: TRBJ1-3

cdr3_nt: TGTGCCAGCAGTCCTACTAGCGGGAGCACTCCGTCCGCGAACACCGGGGAGCTGTTTTTT
cdr3_aa: CASSPTSGSTPSANTGELFF
v_call: TRBV27
d_call: TRBD2
clone_size: -
j_call: TRBJ2-2

cdr3_nt: TGTGCCAGCAGCGTCGGTGGGTCAGGCTCACCCCTCCACTTT
cdr3_aa: CASSVGGSGSPLHF
v_call: TRBV7-9
d_call: -
clone_size: -
j_call: TRBJ1-6

cdr3_nt: TGTGCCAGTGGGGACAGGGGCCAAGAGACCCAGTACTTC
cdr3_aa: CASGDRGQETQYF
v_call: TRBV11-3
d_call: TRBD1
clone_size: once
j_call: TRBJ2-5

cdr3_nt: TGTGCCAGCAGCTCACTAGCGGTCACGCAGTATTTT
cdr3_aa: CASSSLAVTQYF
v_call: TRBV7-9
d_call: TRBD2
clone_size: -
j_call: TRBJ2-3

cdr3_nt: TGTGCCAGCAGCTTGGACGGGGGAACGACTAATGAAAAACTGTTTTTT
cdr3_aa: CASSLDGGTTNEKLFF
v_call: TRBV5-4
d_call: -
clone_size: once
j_call: TRBJ1-4

cdr3_nt: TGTGCCAGCAATCCAGGGGGTTCCTCCTACGAGCAGTACTTC
cdr3_aa: CASNPGGSSYEQYF
v_call: TRBV7-2
d_call: TRBD1
clone_size: -
j_call: TRBJ2-7

cdr3_nt: TGCGCCAGCAGCGACCGGGACAGGGGGCCCTATGGCTACACCTTC
cdr3_aa: CASSDRDRGPYGYTF
v_call: TRBV5-1
d_call: TRBD1
clone_size: -
j_call: TRBJ1-2

cdr3_nt: TGCGCCAGCAGCCAAGAGGAGGGGCCCCCAGATACGCAGTATTTT
cdr3_aa: CASSQEEGPPDTQYF
v_call: TRBV4-1
d_call: -
clone_size: -
j_call: TRBJ2-3

cdr3_nt: TGTGCCAGCACCCCTTTTGTAGACCGGGGTGAGCAGTTCTTC
cdr3_aa: CASTPFVDRGEQFF
v_call: TRBV6-5
d_call: -
clone_size: -
j_call: TRBJ2-1

cdr3_nt: TGTGCCAGCAGCTTATATGGCACCACTAACTATGGCTACACCTTC
cdr3_aa: CASSLYGTTNYGYTF
v_call: TRBV7-9
d_call: -
clone_size: -
j_call: TRBJ1-2

cdr3_nt: TGTGCCGGGTCCCGAGCTAGCGCAGTATACAATGAGCAGTTCTTC
cdr3_aa: CAGSRASAVYNEQFF
v_call: TRBV6-5
d_call: -
clone_size: -
j_call: TRBJ2-1

cdr3_nt: TGTGCCACCAGTGACCGGGGAGGGCGTAACACCGGGGAGCTGTTTTTT
cdr3_aa: CATSDRGGRNTGELFF
v_call: TRBV24-1
d_call: TRBD2
clone_size: once
j_call: TRBJ2-2

cdr3_nt: TGCGCCAGCAGCTTGGCTAGCGGGAGCGGAGAGACCCAGTACTTC
cdr3_aa: CASSLASGSGETQYF
v_call: TRBV5-1
d_call: TRBD2
clone_size: -
j_call: TRBJ2-5

cdr3_nt: TGTGCCAGCAGTTACAAGCGGGAGTCTCGCGGGGAGCTGTTTTTT
cdr3_aa: CASSYKRESRGELFF
v_call: TRBV6-6
d_call: TRBD2
clone_size: -
j_call: TRBJ2-2

cdr3_nt: TGTGCCAGCAGCCCTCGACTAGCGGGAGCGAACAATGAGCAGTTCTTC
cdr3_aa: CASSPRLAGANNEQFF
v_call: TRBV9
d_call: TRBD2
clone_size: -
j_call: TRBJ2-1

cdr3_nt: TGTGCCAGCAGTGACGCAGGGCCTGACTATGGCTACACCTTC
cdr3_aa: CASSDAGPDYGYTF
v_call: TRBV2
d_call: -
clone_size: -
j_call: TRBJ1-2

cdr3_nt: TGTGCCTGGAGTGACAGGGAGAGTGAAGCTTTCTTT
cdr3_aa: CAWSDRESEAFF
v_call: TRBV30
d_call: -
clone_size: -
j_call: TRBJ1-1

cdr3_nt: TGTGCCAGCAGCTTACGGTTACAGCAGAATAATGAAAAACTGTTTTTT
cdr3_aa: CASSLRLQQNNEKLFF
v_call: TRBV11-1
d_call: -
clone_size: -
j_call: TRBJ1-4

cdr3_nt: TGTGCCAGCAGCTCTCCGGGAGGCCAGGACTACAATGAGCAGTTCTTC
cdr3_aa: CASSSPGGQDYNEQFF
v_call: TRBV7-9
d_call: TRBD2
clone_size: -
j_call: TRBJ2-1

cdr3_nt: TGTGCCAGCAGCCCCGGGACAGGGCTACCAAACACTGAAGCTTTCTTT
cdr3_aa: CASSPGTGLPNTEAFF
v_call: TRBV7-9
d_call: TRBD1
clone_size: -
j_call: TRBJ1-1

cdr3_nt: TGTGCCAGCAGCCAAGTCGCCAGCGGGAGGGCAAGGGGGTACAATGAGCAGTTCTTC
cdr3_aa: CASSQVASGRARGYNEQFF
v_call: TRBV3-1/TRBV3-2
d_call: TRBD2
clone_size: -
j_call: TRBJ2-1

cdr3_nt: TGTGCCAGCAGCTCGAGGGATAGTGAGCAGTTCTTC
cdr3_aa: CASSSRDSEQFF
v_call: TRBV7-9
d_call: -
clone_size: -
j_call: TRBJ2-1

cdr3_nt: TGTGCCAGCAGTTACTCGGGAGATCAGCCCCAGCATTTT
cdr3_aa: CASSYSGDQPQHF
v_call: TRBV6-5
d_call: -
clone_size: -
j_call: TRBJ1-5

cdr3_nt: TGCGCCAGCAGCCAGGGACAGATAGCAACTAATGAAAAACTGTTTTTT
cdr3_aa: CASSQGQIATNEKLFF
v_call: TRBV5-1
d_call: TRBD1
clone_size: -
j_call: TRBJ1-4

cdr3_nt: TGTGCCAGCAGTTTATCGGAGGGACAGGGGGTCTATGAGCAGTTCTTC
cdr3_aa: CASSLSEGQGVYEQFF
v_call: TRBV27
d_call: TRBD1
clone_size: -
j_call: TRBJ2-1

cdr3_nt: TGTGCCAGCAGCTTAGCGGCTAGCGGGACAGATACGCAGTATTTT
cdr3_aa: CASSLAASGTDTQYF
v_call: TRBV7-2
d_call: TRBD2
clone_size: -
j_call: TRBJ2-3

cdr3_nt: TGTGCCAGCAGCTTAACCCCTAGCTCCTACAATGAGCAGTTCTTC
cdr3_aa: CASSLTPSSYNEQFF
v_call: TRBV7-3
d_call: -
clone_size: -
j_call: TRBJ2-1

cdr3_nt: TGTGCCAGCAGTGAAGTATTGGCAGCTAACTATGGCTACACCTTC
cdr3_aa: CASSEVLAANYGYTF
v_call: TRBV2
d_call: -
clone_size: -
j_call: TRBJ1-2

cdr3_nt: TGTGCCAGCAGTGGACTTGGGGCTAAGCGGGGAGGGAACCACAATGAGCAGTTCTTC
cdr3_aa: CASSGLGAKRGGNHNEQFF
v_call: TRBV27
d_call: TRBD2
clone_size: -
j_call: TRBJ2-1

cdr3_nt: TGTGCCAGCAGTTCTAGCGGGACGAGCACAGATACGCAGTATTTT
cdr3_aa: CASSSSGTSTDTQYF
v_call: TRBV6-6
d_call: TRBD2
clone_size: -
j_call: TRBJ2-3

cdr3_nt: TGTGCCAGCAGCCAGGTCCAGGCGAACACTGAAGCTTTCTTT
cdr3_aa: CASSQVQANTEAFF
v_call: TRBV3-1/TRBV3-2
d_call: -
clone_size: -
j_call: TRBJ1-1

cdr3_nt: TGTGCCAGCAGCTTGGAGACAAGATGGCTCTATCAGCCCCAGCATTTT
cdr3_aa: CASSLETRWLYQPQHF
v_call: TRBV5-4
d_call: -
clone_size: -
j_call: TRBJ1-5

cdr3_nt: TGTGCCAGCAGTCGAACAGGGAACAATCAGCCCCAGCATTTT
cdr3_aa: CASSRTGNNQPQHF
v_call: TRBV28
d_call: -
clone_size: -
j_call: TRBJ1-5

cdr3_nt: TGTGCCAGCAGGTTACAGGTATACACAGATACGCAGTATTTT
cdr3_aa: CASRLQVYTDTQYF
v_call: TRBV28
d_call: -
clone_size: -
j_call: TRBJ2-3

cdr3_nt: TGTGCCAGCATCCGCTCGGGGGGCGGCGAGCAGTACTTC
cdr3_aa: CASIRSGGGEQYF
v_call: TRBV25-1
d_call: -
clone_size: -
j_call: TRBJ2-7

cdr3_nt: TGTGCCAGCAGCTTATGGCGGCCAGGGGGTGGGACTGAAGCTTTCTTT
cdr3_aa: CASSLWRPGGGTEAFF
v_call: TRBV11-2
d_call: TRBD1
clone_size: -
j_call: TRBJ1-1

cdr3_nt: TGTGCCAGCAGCGCACGACAGGGCGTTGGGAACACTGAAGCTTTCTTT
cdr3_aa: CASSARQGVGNTEAFF
v_call: TRBV11-2
d_call: TRBD1
clone_size: -
j_call: TRBJ1-1

cdr3_nt: TGTGCCAGCAGGAGGGTAGCGGGTTCCTCCTACAATGAGCAGTTCTTC
cdr3_aa: CASRRVAGSSYNEQFF
v_call: TRBV6-4
d_call: TRBD2
clone_size: -
j_call: TRBJ2-1

cdr3_nt: TGTGCCAGCAGTCGCAGGGGGTCCTACGAGCAGTACTTC
cdr3_aa: CASSRRGSYEQYF
v_call: TRBV27
d_call: TRBD1
clone_size: -
j_call: TRBJ2-7

cdr3_nt: TGTGCCTGGAATAGAATGGGGGCGCGTGGCTACACCTTC
cdr3_aa: CAWNRMGARGYTF
v_call: TRBV30
d_call: -
clone_size: -
j_call: TRBJ1-2